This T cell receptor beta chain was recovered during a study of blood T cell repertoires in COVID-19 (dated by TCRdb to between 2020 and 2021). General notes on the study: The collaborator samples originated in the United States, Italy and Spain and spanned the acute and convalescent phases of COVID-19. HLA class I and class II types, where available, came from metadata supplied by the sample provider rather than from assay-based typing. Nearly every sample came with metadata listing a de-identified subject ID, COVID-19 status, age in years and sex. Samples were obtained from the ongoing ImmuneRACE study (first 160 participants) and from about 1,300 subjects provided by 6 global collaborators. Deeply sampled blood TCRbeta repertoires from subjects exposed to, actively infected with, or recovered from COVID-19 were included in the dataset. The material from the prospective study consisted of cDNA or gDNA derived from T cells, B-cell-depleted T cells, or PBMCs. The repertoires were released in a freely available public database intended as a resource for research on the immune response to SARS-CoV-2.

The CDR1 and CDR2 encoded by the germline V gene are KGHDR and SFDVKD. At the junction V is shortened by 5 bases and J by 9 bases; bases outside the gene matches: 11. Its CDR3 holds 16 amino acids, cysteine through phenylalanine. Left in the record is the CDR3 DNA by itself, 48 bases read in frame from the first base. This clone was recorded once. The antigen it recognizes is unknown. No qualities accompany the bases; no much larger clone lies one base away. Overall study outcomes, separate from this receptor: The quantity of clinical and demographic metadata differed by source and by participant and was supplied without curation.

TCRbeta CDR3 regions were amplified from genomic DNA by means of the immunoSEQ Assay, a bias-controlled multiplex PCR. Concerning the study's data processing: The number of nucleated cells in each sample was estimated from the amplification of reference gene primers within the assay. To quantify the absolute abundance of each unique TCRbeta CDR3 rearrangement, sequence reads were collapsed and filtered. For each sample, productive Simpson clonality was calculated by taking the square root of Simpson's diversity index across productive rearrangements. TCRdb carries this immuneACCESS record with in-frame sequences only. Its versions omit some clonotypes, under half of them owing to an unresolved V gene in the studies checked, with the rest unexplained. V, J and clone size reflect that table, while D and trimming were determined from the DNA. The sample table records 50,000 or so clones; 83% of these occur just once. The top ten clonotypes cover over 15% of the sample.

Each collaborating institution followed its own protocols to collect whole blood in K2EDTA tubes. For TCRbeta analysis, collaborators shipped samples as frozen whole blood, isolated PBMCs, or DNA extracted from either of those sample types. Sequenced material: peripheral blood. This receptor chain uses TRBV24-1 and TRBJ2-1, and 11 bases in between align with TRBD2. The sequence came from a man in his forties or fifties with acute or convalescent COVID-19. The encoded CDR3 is CATSVNSGRAGLEQFF. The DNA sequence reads TGTGCCACCAGTGTGAATAGCGGGAGGGCCGGGCTTGAGCAGTTCTTC.